These T cell receptor beta chains were read from a single sample in a study of neurological immune-mediated disorders. Using its own MiXCR run on the 5' RACE reads, TCRdb lists one record per CDR3 protein. In the table there are approximately 23,000 distinct CDR3 sequences, around 14% of which are singletons. The source material was CD4+ T cells from blood. The receptors were gathered from a female donor with HTLV-1-associated myelopathy (HAM/TSP). Each CDR3 is given with its conserved first and last residue. Each record gives: V gene, J gene, D gene, clone size, CDR3 DNA, CDR3 protein. A D gene is named only where the DNA matches it firmly. Only part of the rows carry a size: once, few, many, or a class if the clone is expanded.

TRBV5-1	TRBJ2-6	TRBD1	many	TGCGCCAGCAGCTTACAGGGGGCCTCTGGGGCCAACGTCCTGACTTTC	CASSLQGASGANVLTF
TRBV10-3	TRBJ1-5	-	many	TGTGCCATCAGTGACCGACCGAGCAATCAGCCCCAGCATTTT	CAISDRPSNQPQHF
TRBV20-1	TRBJ1-1	TRBD1	medium-sized	TGCAGTGCTAGAGCTCCGACAGGGTCGGGGAGTGCTTTCTTT	CSARAPTGSGSAFF
TRBV29-1	TRBJ2-2	-	-	TGCAGCGTTGAAGCAGACGCTAAGCTATTTTTT	CSVEADAKLFF
TRBV20-1	TRBJ2-3	TRBD2	many	TGCAGTGCTCTTAAGATTGGGACTAGCGGCACAGATACGCAGTATTTT	CSALKIGTSGTDTQYF
TRBV29-1	TRBJ1-2	-	-	TGCAGCGTTGACAGCAGCTATGGCTACACCTTC	CSVDSSYGYTF
TRBV9	TRBJ2-1	-	many	TGTGCCAGCAGCGTAGCTGGGGGGAGAGGTACCTACAATGAGCAGTTCTTC	CASSVAGGRGTYNEQFF
TRBV20-1	TRBJ2-7	-	many	TGCAGTGCTAGAGAGGGCTCCTACGAGCAGTACTTC	CSAREGSYEQYF
TRBV6-6	TRBJ2-3	-	many	TGTGCCAGCAGTCCAAGAAGGGGGGGCGGCGCAGATACGCAGTATTTT	CASSPRRGGGADTQYF
TRBV5-1	TRBJ2-2	TRBD2	medium-sized	TGCGCCAGCAGCTTACGACTAGCGGGAAACACCGGGGAGCTGTTTTTT	CASSLRLAGNTGELFF
TRBV5-1	TRBJ2-7	TRBD2	many	TGCGCCAGCAGCTTGGGAGCGGGAGGCCAATTCTACGAGCAGTACTTC	CASSLGAGGQFYEQYF
TRBV20-1	TRBJ2-5	-	many	TGCAGTGCTAACCTACCGAGCCAGGAGACCCAGTACTTC	CSANLPSQETQYF
TRBV20-1	TRBJ2-4	-	many	TGCAGTGCTAGAGCCCCAGGGGCCCACTTC	CSARAPGAHF
TRBV20-1	TRBJ1-5	-	-	TGCAGTGCTAGAGTGGGATATGGGAGTCAGCCCCAGCATTTT	CSARVGYGSQPQHF
TRBV6-2/TRBV6-3	TRBJ2-5	TRBD2	few	TGTGCCAGCAGCTTAGCGGGAGTAAAGGAGACCCAGTACTTC	CASSLAGVKETQYF
TRBV5-1	TRBJ2-1	TRBD1	many	TGCGCCAGCAGCTTGGAGGGACAGGTCTCCTACAATGAGCAGTTCTTC	CASSLEGQVSYNEQFF
TRBV20-1	TRBJ1-2	TRBD1	many	TGCAGTGCTAGAGAAGGGACAGGGTACTATGGCTACACCTTC	CSAREGTGYYGYTF
TRBV12-3/TRBV12-4	TRBJ1-1	-	many	TGTGCCAGCAGTTCCATGAACACTGAAGCTTTCTTT	CASSSMNTEAFF
TRBV4-2	TRBJ2-1	-	-	TGTGCCAGCAGCCAAGATTCAGGCGGGGGCCTCCCGTTCTTC	CASSQDSGGGLPFF
TRBV7-9	TRBJ2-3	-	many	TGTGCCAGCAGCTTTATTGTGGCGGGAAGGACAGATACGCAGTATTTT	CASSFIVAGRTDTQYF
TRBV6-2/TRBV6-3	TRBJ1-2	-	many	TGTGCCAGCAAGACCGCTCAAGTATATGGCTACACCTTC	CASKTAQVYGYTF
TRBV20-1	TRBJ2-3	-	many	TGCAGTGCTAGAGATAAAGGGAGAGATACGCAGTATTTT	CSARDKGRDTQYF
TRBV20-1	TRBJ2-1	TRBD2	many	TGCAGTGCTAGCAGCAGGGAAGCGGGGGGGTACAATGAGCAGTTCTTC	CSASSREAGGYNEQFF
TRBV11-3	TRBJ2-2	TRBD2	many	TGTGCCAGCAGCTTAGAGGAAAGGCTAGCGGGAGATACCGGGGAGCTGTTTTTT	CASSLEERLAGDTGELFF